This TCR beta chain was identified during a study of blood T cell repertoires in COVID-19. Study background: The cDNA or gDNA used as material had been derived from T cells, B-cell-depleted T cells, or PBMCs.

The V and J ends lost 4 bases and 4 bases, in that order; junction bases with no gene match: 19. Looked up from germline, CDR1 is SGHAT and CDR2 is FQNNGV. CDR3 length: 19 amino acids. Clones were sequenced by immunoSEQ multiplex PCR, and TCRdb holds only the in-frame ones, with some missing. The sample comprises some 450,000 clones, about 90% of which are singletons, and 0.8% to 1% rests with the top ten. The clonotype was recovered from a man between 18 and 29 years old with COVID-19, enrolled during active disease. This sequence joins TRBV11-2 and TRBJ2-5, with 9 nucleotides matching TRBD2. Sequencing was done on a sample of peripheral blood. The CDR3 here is CASSSRGLEVAGELETQYF. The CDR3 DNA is TGTGCCAGCAGCTCTAGAGGGCTAGAGGTAGCGGGGGAACTAGAGACCCAGTACTTC.